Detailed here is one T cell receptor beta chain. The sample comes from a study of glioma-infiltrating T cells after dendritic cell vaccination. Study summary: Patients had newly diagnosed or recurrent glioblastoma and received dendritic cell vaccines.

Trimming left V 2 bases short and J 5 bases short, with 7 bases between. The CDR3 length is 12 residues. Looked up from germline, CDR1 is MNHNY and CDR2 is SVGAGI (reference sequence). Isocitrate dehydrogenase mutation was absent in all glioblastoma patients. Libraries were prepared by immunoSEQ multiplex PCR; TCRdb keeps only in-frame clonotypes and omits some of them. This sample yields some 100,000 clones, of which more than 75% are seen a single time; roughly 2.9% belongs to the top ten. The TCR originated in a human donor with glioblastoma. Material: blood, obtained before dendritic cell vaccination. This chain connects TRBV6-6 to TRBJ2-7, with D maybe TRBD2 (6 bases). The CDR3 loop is CASSYGGNEQYF. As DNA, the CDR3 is TGTGCCAGCAGTTACGGGGGGAACGAGCAGTACTTC.